The clone carrying this T cell receptor beta chain was counted only a few times. Its cognate antigen is unknown. This sample is part of a study of shared clonotypes between healthy human individuals. Study-level results: The small donor group covered limited genetic and exposure diversity.

This CDR3 spans 15 amino acids. The germline V and J ends were trimmed by 5 bases and 7 bases, with 21 bases remaining between them. Looked up from germline, CDR1 is MNHEY and CDR2 is SMNVEV (reference sequence). Only in-frame clones appear in the TCRdb table, and some are missing; sequencing was by immunoSEQ multiplex PCR. The repertoire holds hundreds of thousands of clones, with about 82% as singletons. The chain links TRBV27 to TRBJ2-7; D remains unclear. The source is a woman between 40 and 55 years old in good health. Some clones in this sample may be carry-over from other donors' samples. Sequencing used PBMCs. CDR3 sequence (DNA): TGTGCCAGCAGTAGGAGCCCAGCCCTGAGCAGGGAGCAGTACTTC. Protein: CASSRSPALSREQYF.